The 4 T cell receptor beta chains below all came from one sample that was sequenced in a study of T-cell memory formation after mild COVID-19 (dated by TCRdb to the early 2020s). Library generation was performed with 5' RACE. TCRdb lists the instrument as Illumina NovaSeq 6000. The public reads were reanalyzed by TCRdb: fastp trimming at Q25, MiXCR alignment, in-frame beta chains only. Under each unique CDR3 protein, matching rows form one entry showing the most common genes and DNA. The sample has just under 550,000 distinct CDR3 sequences on record, roughly 20% of them singletons. Of the sample, around an eighth falls within the top ten clones. Material for sequencing was PBMCs or a T cell subset sorted from them (not recorded which). These receptors were taken from an adult woman who had mild COVID-19 (a few samples of this study predate the infection). The sample titles of this study are shuffled in the database, so cell type and time point are left out; the donor was told from shared clones.

The V call is TRBV7-2, the J call TRBJ2-7; a possible D gene is TRBD1 (5 bases). Trimming took off 10 bases at V and 1 base at J, with 11 bases between the two ends. CDR1 SGHTA and CDR2 FQGNSA come from the germline V gene. This CDR3 is 12 amino acids long. CDR3 region: CAIGVGSYEQYF. The CDR3 nucleotides are TGTGCCATAGGGGTAGGTTCCTACGAGCAGTACTTC.

The genes are TRBV6-5 and TRBJ1-5; 9 nucleotides align to TRBD1. Germline-derived CDR1 and CDR2 are MNHEY and SVGAGI. V shed 5 bases, J shed 4 bases, and the junction held 6 bases outside the gene matches. The CDR3 is 15 amino acids. The CDR3 loop reads CASSPNGQGNQPQHF. The CDR3 coding sequence is TGTGCCAGCAGTCCGAACGGACAGGGGAATCAGCCCCAGCATTTT.

The chain couples TRBV10-3 to TRBJ2-1; TRBD1 matches at 10 bases. V gave up 2 bases and J gave up 7 bases; unmatched junction bases: 5. The CDR3 consists of 15 residues. Per the germline V gene, CDR1 is ENHRY and CDR2 is SYGVKD. The CDR3 region is CAISERQGAGNEQFF. The CDR3 DNA sequence: TGTGCCATCAGTGAGAGACAGGGGGCGGGGAATGAGCAGTTCTTC.

V and J are TRBV30 and TRBJ1-1; D gene unclear. The germline CDR1 and CDR2 sequences are GTSNPN and SVGIG (reference sequence). The CDR3 sequence is 14 residues long. Trimming left V 1 base short and J 1 base short, with 10 bases between. The CDR3 DNA reads as TGTGCCTGGAGTGGGTTCGGTGGGAACACTGAAGCTTTCTTT. It yields the protein CAWSGFGGNTEAFF. Supplemented by reference TRBV30 and TRBJ1-1, the full variable domain reads SQTIHQWPATLVQPVGSPLSLECTVEGTSNPNLYWYRQAAGRGLQLLFYSVGIGQISSEVPQNLSASRPQDRQFILSSKKLLLSDSGFYLCAWSGFGGNTEAFFGQGTRLTVV.